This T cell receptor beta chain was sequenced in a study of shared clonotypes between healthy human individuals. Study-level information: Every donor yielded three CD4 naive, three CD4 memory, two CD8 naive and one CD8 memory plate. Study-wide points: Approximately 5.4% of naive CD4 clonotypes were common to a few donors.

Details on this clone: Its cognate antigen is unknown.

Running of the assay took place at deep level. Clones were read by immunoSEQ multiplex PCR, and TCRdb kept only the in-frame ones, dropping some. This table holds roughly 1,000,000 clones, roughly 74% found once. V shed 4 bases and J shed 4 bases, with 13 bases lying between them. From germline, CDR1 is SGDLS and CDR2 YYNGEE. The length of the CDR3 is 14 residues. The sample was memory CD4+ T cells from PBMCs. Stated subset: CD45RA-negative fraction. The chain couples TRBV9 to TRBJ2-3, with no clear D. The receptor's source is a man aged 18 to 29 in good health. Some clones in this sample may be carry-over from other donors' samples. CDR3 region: CASSIDPFPDTQYF. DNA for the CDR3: TGTGCCAGCAGCATTGACCCGTTCCCAGATACGCAGTATTTT.